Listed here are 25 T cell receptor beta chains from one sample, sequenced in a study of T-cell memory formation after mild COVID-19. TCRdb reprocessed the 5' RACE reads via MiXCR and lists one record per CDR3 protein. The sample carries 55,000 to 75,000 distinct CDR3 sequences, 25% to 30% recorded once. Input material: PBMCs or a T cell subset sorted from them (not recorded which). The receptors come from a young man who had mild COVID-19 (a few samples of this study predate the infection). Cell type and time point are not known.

CDR3 nucleotide sequence: TGTGCTAGTGGGGGGCCGGGACGGTCAGAAGAGACCCAGTACTTC. This codes for CASGGPGRSEETQYF. The chain uses TRBV12-5 and TRBJ2-5; the D call may be TRBD1 or TRBD2 (5 bases each). The ends were cut back, 6 bases at V and 3 bases at J, with 17 bases in the middle. Per the germline V gene, CDR1 is LGHNT and CDR2 is FRNRAP. CDR3 length: 15 amino acids.

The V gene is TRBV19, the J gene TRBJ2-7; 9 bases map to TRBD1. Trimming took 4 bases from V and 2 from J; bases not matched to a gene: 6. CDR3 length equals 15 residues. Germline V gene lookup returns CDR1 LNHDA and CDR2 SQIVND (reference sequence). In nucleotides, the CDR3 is TGTGCCAGTAGTACCCTAGACAGGGGGACCTACGAGCAGTACTTC. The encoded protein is CASSTLDRGTYEQYF.

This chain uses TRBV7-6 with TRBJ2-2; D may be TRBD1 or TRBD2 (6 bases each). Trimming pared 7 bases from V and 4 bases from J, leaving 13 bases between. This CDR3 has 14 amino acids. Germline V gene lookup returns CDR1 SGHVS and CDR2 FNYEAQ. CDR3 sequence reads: CASKVGGPTGELFF. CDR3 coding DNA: TGTGCCAGCAAAGTTGGGGGGCCCACCGGGGAGCTGTTTTTT.

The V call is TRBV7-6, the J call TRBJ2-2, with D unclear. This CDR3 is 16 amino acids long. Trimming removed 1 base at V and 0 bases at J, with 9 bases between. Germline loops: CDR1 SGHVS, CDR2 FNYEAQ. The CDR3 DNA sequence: TGTGCCAGCAGCTTAGGTCACTCTGCGAACACCGGGGAGCTGTTTTTT. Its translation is CASSLGHSANTGELFF.

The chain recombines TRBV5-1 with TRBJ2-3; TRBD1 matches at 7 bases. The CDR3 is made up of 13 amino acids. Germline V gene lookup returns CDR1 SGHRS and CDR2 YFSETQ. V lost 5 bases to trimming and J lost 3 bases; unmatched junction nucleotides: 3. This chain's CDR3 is CASSQTGTDTQYF. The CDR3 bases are TGCGCCAGCAGTCAGACAGGGACAGATACGCAGTATTTT.

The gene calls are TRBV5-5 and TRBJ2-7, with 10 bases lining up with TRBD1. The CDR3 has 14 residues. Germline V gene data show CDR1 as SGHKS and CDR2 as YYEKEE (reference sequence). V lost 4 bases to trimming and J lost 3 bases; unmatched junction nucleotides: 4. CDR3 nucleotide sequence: TGTGCCAGCAGCGGCCGGACAGGGGGCTACGAGCAGTACTTC. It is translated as CASSGRTGGYEQYF.

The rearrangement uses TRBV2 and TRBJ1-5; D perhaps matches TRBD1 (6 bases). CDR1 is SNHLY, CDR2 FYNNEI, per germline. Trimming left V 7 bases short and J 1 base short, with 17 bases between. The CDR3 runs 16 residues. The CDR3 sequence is CASTPLRGESNQPQHF. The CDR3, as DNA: TGTGCCAGCACCCCCTTAAGGGGGGAGAGCAATCAGCCCCAGCATTTT.

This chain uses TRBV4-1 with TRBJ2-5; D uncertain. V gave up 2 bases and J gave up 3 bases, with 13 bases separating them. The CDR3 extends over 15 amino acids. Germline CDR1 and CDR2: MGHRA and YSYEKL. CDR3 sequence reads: CASSQMLGGKETQYF. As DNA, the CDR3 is TGCGCCAGCAGCCAAATGCTTGGCGGCAAAGAGACCCAGTACTTC.

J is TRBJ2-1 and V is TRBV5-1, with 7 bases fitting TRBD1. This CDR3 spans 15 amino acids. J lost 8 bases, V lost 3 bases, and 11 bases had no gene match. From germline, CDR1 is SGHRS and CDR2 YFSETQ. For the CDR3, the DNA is TGCGCCAGCAGCTGGCCCCGACAGGGAATCCATGAGCAGTTCTTC. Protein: CASSWPRQGIHEQFF.

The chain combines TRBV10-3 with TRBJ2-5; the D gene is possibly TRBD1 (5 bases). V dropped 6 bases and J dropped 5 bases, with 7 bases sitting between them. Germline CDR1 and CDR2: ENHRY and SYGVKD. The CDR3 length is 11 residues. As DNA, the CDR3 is TGTGCCATCAGGGGGCTGGAGACCCAGTACTTC. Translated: CAIRGLETQYF.

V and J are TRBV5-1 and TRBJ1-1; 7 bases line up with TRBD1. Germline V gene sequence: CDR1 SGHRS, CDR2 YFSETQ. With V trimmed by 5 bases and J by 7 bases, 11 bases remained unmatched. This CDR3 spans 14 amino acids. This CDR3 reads CASSPDRAEFEAFF. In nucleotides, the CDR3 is TGCGCCAGCAGTCCTGACAGGGCAGAATTTGAAGCTTTCTTT.

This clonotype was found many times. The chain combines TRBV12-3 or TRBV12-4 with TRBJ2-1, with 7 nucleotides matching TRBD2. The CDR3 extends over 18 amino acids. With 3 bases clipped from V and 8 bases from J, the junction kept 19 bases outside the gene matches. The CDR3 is CASSFNWGGDSAGHEQFF. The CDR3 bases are TGTGCCAGCAGTTTCAATTGGGGGGGGGACTCGGCGGGCCATGAGCAGTTCTTC.

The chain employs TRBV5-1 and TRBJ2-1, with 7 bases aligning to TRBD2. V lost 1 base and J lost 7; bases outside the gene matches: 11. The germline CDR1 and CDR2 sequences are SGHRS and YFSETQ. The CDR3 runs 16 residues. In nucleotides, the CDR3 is TGCGCCAGCAGCTTGTGGGGGGGAAGCCGAGGGAATGAGCAGTTCTTC. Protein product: CASSLWGGSRGNEQFF.

This CDR3 reads CASSQEIAGGLLTQYF. In DNA, the CDR3 is TGCGCCAGCAGCCAAGAGATAGCGGGGGGCCTCCTCACGCAGTATTTT. The V and J genes are TRBV4-3 and TRBJ2-3; 10 bases fit TRBD2. Germline V gene data show CDR1 as LGHNA and CDR2 as YSLEER. V shed 0 bases, J shed 9 bases, and the junction held 9 bases outside the gene matches. CDR3 size: 16 residues.

CDR3 sequence reads: CASSQAVGRDEQFF. The CDR3 DNA reads TGTGCCAGCAGCCAAGCGGTCGGGAGGGATGAGCAGTTCTTC. The V call is TRBV4-2, the J call TRBJ2-1; TRBD2 matches at 8 bases. The CDR3 is 14 residues long. Trimming at V came to 1 base and at J to 8 bases, leaving 4 bases not matched to a gene. The germline V gene encodes CDR1 LGHNA and CDR2 YNFKEQ.

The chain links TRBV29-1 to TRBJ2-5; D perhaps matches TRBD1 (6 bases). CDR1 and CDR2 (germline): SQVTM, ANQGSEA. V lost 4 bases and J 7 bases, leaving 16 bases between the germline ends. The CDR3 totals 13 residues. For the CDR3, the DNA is TGCAGCGTTGCGCCACAGGGTACGGGGACCCAGTACTTC. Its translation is CSVAPQGTGTQYF.

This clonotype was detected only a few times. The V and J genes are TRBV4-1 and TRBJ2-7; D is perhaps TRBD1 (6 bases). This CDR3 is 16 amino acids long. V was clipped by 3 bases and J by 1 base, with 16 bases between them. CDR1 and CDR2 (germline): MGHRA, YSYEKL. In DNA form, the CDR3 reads TGCGCCAGCAGCCACGGACAGTCTTTGCCTTCCTACGAGCAGTACTTC. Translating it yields CASSHGQSLPSYEQYF.

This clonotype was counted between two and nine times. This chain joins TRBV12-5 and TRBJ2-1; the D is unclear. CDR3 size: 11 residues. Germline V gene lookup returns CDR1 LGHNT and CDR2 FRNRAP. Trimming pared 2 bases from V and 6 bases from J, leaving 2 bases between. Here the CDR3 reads CASGLTNEQFF. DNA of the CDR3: TGTGCTAGTGGTTTGACCAATGAGCAGTTCTTC.

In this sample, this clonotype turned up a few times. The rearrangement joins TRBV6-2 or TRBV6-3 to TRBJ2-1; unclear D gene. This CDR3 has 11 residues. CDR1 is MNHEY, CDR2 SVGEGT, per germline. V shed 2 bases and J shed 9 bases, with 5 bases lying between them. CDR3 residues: CASSYLSEQFF. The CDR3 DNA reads TGTGCCAGCAGTTACCTGAGTGAGCAGTTCTTC.

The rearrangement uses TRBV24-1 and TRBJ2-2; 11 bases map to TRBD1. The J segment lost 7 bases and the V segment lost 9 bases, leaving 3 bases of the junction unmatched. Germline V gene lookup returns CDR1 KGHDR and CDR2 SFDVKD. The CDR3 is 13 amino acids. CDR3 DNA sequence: TGTGCCACCGGACAGGGGGCGGTCGGGGAGCTGTTTTTT. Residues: CATGQGAVGELFF.

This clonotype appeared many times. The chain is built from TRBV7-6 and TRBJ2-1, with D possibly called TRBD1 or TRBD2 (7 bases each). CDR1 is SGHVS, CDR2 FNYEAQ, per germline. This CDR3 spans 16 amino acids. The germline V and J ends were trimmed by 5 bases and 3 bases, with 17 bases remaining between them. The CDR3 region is CASSPSTGDYYNEQFF. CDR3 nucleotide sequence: TGTGCCAGCAGCCCGAGCACAGGGGACTACTACAATGAGCAGTTCTTC.

The CDR3 nucleotides are TGCGCCAGCAGCCAAGACGGCAGGGGCGGGGAGCTGTTTTTT. Translated, it gives CASSQDGRGGELFF. The genes are TRBV4-3 and TRBJ2-2, with D perhaps matching TRBD1 (6 bases). Germline V CDR1 and CDR2: LGHNA, YSLEER. The germline V and J ends were trimmed by 0 bases and 7 bases, with 9 bases remaining between them. This CDR3 is 14 amino acids long.

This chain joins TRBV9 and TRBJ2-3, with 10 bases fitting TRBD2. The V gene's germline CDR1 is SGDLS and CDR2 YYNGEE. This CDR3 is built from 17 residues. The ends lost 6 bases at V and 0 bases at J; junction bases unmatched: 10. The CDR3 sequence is CASNPAAGGPSTDTQYF. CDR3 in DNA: TGTGCCAGCAACCCGGCAGCGGGGGGGCCTAGCACAGATACGCAGTATTTT. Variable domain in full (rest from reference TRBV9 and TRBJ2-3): DSGVTQTPKHLITATGQRVTLRCSPRSGDLSVYWYQQSLDQGLQFLIQYYNGEERAKGNILERFSAQQFPDLHSELNLSSLELGDSALYFCASNPAAGGPSTDTQYFGPGTRLTVL.

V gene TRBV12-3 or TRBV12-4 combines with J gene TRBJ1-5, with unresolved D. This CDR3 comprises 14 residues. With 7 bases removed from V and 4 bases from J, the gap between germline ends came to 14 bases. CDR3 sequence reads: CASTTLGSNQPQHF. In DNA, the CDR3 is TGTGCCAGCACCACCTTGGGCTCGAATCAGCCCCAGCATTTT.

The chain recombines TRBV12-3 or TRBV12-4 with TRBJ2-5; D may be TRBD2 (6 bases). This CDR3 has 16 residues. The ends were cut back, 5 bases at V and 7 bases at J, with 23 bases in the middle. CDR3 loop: CASSPWDVGGRWTQYF. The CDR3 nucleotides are TGTGCCAGCAGTCCCTGGGACGTCGGAGGGAGATGGACCCAGTACTTC.